The clone carrying this T cell receptor (beta chain) was detected only a few times. Here immunoSEQ multiplex PCR was the method, and the copy in TCRdb shows in-frame clones only, minus some. The repertoire holds about 98,000 clones, roughly 92% seen once, with 2.5% to 3.5% in the top ten. This record comes from a study of PD-1 blockade in classical Hodgkin lymphoma. The V and J ends lost 2 bases and 14 bases respectively, with 12 bases between them. Germline CDR1 and CDR2: DFQATT and SNEGSKA (reference sequence). The length of the CDR3 is 10 residues. Each patient relapsed following autologous stem cell transplantation, and prior brentuximab vedotin exposure differed.

Specimen: peripheral blood mononuclear cells (PBMCs), collected at baseline. The clonotype originates from a human donor with classical Hodgkin lymphoma. The chain is built from TRBV20-1 and TRBJ1-2; D might be TRBD1 (5 bases). Here the CDR3 reads CSARQGYQTF. The CDR3 coding sequence is TGCAGTGCTAGACAGGGTTATCAGACCTTC.